These T cell receptor beta chains were read from a single sample in a study of monozygotic twins with cystic fibrosis. Assay used: immunoSEQ multiplex PCR; TCRdb lists only in-frame clones, some missing. The table lists about 15,000 clones, roughly 98% of them singletons. The sequenced material came from blood. The source of these receptors is a girl aged 2-10 years with cystic fibrosis. Each CDR3 is given with its conserved first and last residue. D genes are given only for firm matches. Clone size is shown for a subset of rows, as once, few, many or a class of expanded clone.

V gene	clone size	CDR3 length	J gene	D gene	CDR3 DNA	CDR3 protein
TRBV19	.	13	TRBJ1-1	.	TGTGCCAGTAGTCCGGGACCTAACACTGAAGCTTTCTTT	CASSPGPNTEAFF
TRBV6-5	.	15	TRBJ1-1	.	TGTGCCAGCAGCCCCCTGTGGGAGGGAGGGACTGAAGCTTTCTTT	CASSPLWEGGTEAFF
TRBV2	once	14	TRBJ2-4	.	TGTGCCAGCAGTGTCGGAATCGGGATTGACATTCAGTACTTC	CASSVGIGIDIQYF
TRBV4-1	.	13	TRBJ1-5	.	TGCGCCAGCAGCCAGGCAGTTAGTCAGCCCCAGCATTTT	CASSQAVSQPQHF
TRBV5-1	.	16	TRBJ1-1	TRBD1	TGCGCCAGCAACTTTAACAGACAGGGGCGGGACACTGAAGCTTTCTTT	CASNFNRQGRDTEAFF
TRBV11-1	.	15	TRBJ2-1	.	TGTGCCAGCAGCTTATCCGGGAAGGGGGTCGGGGAGCAGTTCTTC	CASSLSGKGVGEQFF
TRBV29-1	.	12	TRBJ1-5	.	TGCAGCGTTTCCGAGGGAAATCAGCCCCAGCATTTT	CSVSEGNQPQHF
TRBV7-2	.	13	TRBJ2-2	.	TGTGCCAGCAGCTTCGCCAACACCGGGGAGCTGTTTTTT	CASSFANTGELFF
TRBV29-1	.	12	TRBJ2-7	.	TGCAGCGTTGAACGGCAGGGTAACGAGCAGTACTTC	CSVERQGNEQYF
TRBV6-6	.	15	TRBJ2-2	TRBD2	TGTGCCAGCAGCCAGACTAGCGGGAGTGTCGGGGAGCTGTTTTTT	CASSQTSGSVGELFF
TRBV5-4	.	16	TRBJ2-3	TRBD2	TGTGCCAGCAGCTTTAGGCTAGCGGGAGGAACAGATACGCAGTATTTT	CASSFRLAGGTDTQYF
TRBV7-2	.	16	TRBJ2-1	.	TGTGCCAGCAGCTTATCAGGGGAGCGCTCCTACAATGAGCAGTTCTTC	CASSLSGERSYNEQFF
TRBV29-1	.	15	TRBJ2-7	TRBD1	TGCAGCGTTGAATTGGCGGACAGGACCTCCTACGAGCAGTACTTC	CSVELADRTSYEQYF